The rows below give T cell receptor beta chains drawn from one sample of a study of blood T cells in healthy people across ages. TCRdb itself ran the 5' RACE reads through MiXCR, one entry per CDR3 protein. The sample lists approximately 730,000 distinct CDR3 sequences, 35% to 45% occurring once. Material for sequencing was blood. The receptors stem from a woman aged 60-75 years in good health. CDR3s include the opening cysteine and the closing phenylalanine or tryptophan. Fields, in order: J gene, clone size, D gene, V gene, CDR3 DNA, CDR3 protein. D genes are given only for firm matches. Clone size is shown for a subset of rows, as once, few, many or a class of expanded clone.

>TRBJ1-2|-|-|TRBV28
TGTGCCAGCAGTTCCCCCGGGGGGGCACCGAAGAACTATGGCTACACCTTC
CASSSPGGAPKNYGYTF
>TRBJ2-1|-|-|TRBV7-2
TGTGCCAGCAGCCTGAATCAGGGACGTGGGGAGACCCAGTTCTTC
CASSLNQGRGETQFF
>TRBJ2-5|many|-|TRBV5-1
TGCGCCAGCAGCCAGCAGGGGCAAGAGACCCAGTACTTC
CASSQQGQETQYF
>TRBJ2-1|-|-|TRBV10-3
TGTGCCATCAGTGGCCCACTGGCGGGCTACTACAATGAGCAGTTCTTC
CAISGPLAGYYNEQFF
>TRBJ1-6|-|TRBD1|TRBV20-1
TGCAGTGCTCCCCGGAGACAGGGAGACCGGAATTCACCCCCCCACTTT
CSAPRRQGDRNSPPHF
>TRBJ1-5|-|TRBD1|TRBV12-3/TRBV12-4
TGTGCCAGCAGTTCCCCGGGACAGGGTGGCAATCAGCCCCAGCATTTT
CASSSPGQGGNQPQHF
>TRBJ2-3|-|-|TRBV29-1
TGCAGCGTGGGGCAGGGAGAAGATACGCAGTATTTT
CSVGQGEDTQYF
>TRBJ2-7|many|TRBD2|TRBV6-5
TGTGCCAGCAGCCCAGGACTAGCGGGGGACGAGCAGTACTTC
CASSPGLAGDEQYF
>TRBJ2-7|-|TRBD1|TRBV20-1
TGCAGTGCTCCCGGGACAGGGGGCTACAATGAGCAGTACTTC
CSAPGTGGYNEQYF
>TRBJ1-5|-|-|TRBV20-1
TGCAGTGCTGGGAGACAGGATCAGCCCCAGCATTTT
CSAGRQDQPQHF
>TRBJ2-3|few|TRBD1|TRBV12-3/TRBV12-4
TGTGCCAGCAGTCTGAGGTCAGGGGGTAAGGCAGATACGCAGTATTTT
CASSLRSGGKADTQYF
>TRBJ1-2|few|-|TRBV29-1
TGCAGCACTAACCAGGGGAATATAAACACCTTC
CSTNQGNINTF
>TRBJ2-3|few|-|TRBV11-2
TGTGCCAGCAGCTTAACGCGGACAGTCGGGAGCACAGATACGCAGTATTTT
CASSLTRTVGSTDTQYF
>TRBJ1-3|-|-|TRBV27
TGTGCCAGCAGTTTCGACAGCCGCTCTGGAAACACCATATATTTT
CASSFDSRSGNTIYF
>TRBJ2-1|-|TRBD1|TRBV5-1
TGCGCCAGCAGCCAATCGACAGGGGCTGTCTACAATGAGCAGTTCTTC
CASSQSTGAVYNEQFF
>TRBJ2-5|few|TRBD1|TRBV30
TGTGCCTGGAGCCCAAATCCCAGGGGGCGACAGTACTTC
CAWSPNPRGRQYF
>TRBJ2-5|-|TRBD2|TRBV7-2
TGTGACAGCAGCGGGCTAGCGGGAAACAAGCAAGAGACCCAGTACTTC
CDSSGLAGNKQETQYF